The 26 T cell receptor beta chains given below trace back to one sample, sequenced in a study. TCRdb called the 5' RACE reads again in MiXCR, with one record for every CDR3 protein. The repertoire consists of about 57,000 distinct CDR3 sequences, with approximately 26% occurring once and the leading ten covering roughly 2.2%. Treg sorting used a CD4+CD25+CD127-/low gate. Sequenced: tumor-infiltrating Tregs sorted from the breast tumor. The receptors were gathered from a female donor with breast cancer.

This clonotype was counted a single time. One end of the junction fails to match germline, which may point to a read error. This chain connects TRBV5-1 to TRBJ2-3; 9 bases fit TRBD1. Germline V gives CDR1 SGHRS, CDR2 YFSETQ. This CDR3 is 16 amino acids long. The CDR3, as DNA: TGCGCCAGCGACTTAGGGACAGGGTCGGGCACAAATACGCAGTATTTT. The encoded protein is CASDLGTGSGTNTQYF. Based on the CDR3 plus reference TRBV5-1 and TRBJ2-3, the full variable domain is KAGVTQTPRYLIKTRGQQVTLSCSPISGHRSVSWYQQTPGQGLQFLFEYFSETQRNKGNFPGRFSGRQFSNSRSEMNVSTLELGDSALYLCASDLGTGSGTNTQYFGPGTRLTVL.

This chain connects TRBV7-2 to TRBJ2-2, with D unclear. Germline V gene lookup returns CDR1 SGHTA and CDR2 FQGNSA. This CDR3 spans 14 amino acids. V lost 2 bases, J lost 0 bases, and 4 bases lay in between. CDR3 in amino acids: CASSLSPNTGELFF. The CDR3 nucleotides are TGTGCCAGCAGCTTATCCCCGAACACCGGGGAGCTGTTTTTT.

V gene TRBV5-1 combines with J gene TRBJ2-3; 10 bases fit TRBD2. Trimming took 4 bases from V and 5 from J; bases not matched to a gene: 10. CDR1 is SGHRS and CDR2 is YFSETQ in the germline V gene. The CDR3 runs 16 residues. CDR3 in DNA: TGCGCCAGCAGCCCAACAGCGGGAGGGCCAAGAGATACGCAGTATTTT. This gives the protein CASSPTAGGPRDTQYF.

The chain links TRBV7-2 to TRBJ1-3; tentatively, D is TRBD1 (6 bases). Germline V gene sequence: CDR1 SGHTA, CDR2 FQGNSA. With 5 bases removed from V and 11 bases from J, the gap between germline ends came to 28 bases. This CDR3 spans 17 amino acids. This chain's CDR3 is CASSLLPGHSTYAAIYF. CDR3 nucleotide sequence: TGTGCCAGCAGCCTTTTACCGGGACATTCAACTTATGCCGCCATATATTTT.

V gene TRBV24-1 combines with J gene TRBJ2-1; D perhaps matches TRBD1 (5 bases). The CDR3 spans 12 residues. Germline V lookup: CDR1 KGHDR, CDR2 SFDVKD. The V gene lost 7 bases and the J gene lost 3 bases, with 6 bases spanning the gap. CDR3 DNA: TGTGCCACCAGGGACAACTACAATGAGCAGTTCTTC. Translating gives CATRDNYNEQFF.

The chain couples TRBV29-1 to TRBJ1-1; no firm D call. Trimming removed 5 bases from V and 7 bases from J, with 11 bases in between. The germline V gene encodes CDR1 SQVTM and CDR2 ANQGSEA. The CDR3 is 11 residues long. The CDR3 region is CSVSQPHEAFF. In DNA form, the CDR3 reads TGCAGCGTTAGCCAGCCTCATGAAGCTTTCTTT. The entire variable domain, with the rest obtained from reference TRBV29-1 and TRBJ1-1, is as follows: SAVISQKPSRDICQRGTSLTIQCQVDSQVTMMFWYRQQPGQSLTLIATANQGSEATYESGFVIDKFPISRPNLTFSTLTVSNMSPEDSSIYLCSVSQPHEAFFGQGTRLTVV.

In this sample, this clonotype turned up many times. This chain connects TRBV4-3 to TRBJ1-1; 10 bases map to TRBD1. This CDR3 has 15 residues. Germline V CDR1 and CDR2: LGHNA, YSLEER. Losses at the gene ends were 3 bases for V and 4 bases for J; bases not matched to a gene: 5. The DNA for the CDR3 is TGCGCCAGCAGCCATACCGGACAGGGGGGCACTGAAGCTTTCTTT. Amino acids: CASSHTGQGGTEAFF.

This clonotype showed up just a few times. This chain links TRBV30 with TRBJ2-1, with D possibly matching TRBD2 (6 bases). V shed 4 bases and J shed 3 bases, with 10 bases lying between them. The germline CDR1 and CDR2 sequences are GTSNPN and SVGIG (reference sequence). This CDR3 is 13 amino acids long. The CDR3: CAWKEGIYNEQFF. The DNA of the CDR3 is TGTGCCTGGAAGGAGGGTATCTACAATGAGCAGTTCTTC.

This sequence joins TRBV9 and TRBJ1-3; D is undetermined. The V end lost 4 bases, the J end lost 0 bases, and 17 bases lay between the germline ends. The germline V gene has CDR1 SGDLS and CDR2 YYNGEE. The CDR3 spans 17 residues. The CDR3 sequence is CASSIELRPISGNTIYF. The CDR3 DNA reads TGTGCCAGCAGCATAGAGTTGAGACCGATCTCTGGAAACACCATATATTTT.

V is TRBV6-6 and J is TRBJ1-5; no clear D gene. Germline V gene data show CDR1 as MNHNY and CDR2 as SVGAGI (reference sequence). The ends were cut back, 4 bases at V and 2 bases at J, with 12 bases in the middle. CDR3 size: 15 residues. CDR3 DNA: TGTGCCAGCAGTTCCCAAAGAAGTGGCAATCAGCCCCAGCATTTT. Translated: CASSSQRSGNQPQHF.

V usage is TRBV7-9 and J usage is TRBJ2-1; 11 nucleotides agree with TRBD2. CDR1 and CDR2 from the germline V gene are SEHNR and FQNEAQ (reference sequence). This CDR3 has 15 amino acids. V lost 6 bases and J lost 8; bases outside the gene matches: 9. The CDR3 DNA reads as TGTGCCAGCAGGGACCGGACTAGCGGGTTCTATGAGCAGTTCTTC. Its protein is CASRDRTSGFYEQFF. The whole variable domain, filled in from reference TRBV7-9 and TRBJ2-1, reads DTGVSQNPRHKITKRGQNVTFRCDPISEHNRLYWYRQTLGQGPEFLTYFQNEAQLEKSRLLSDRFSAERPKGSFSTLEIQRTEQGDSAMYLCASRDRTSGFYEQFFGPGTRLTVL.

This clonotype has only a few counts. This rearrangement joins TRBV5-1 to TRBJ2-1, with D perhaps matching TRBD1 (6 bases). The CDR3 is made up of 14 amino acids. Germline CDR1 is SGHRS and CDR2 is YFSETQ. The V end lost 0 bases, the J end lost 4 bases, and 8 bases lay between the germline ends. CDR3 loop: CASSLGDTYNEQFF. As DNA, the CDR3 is TGCGCCAGCAGCTTGGGGGACACTTACAATGAGCAGTTCTTC.

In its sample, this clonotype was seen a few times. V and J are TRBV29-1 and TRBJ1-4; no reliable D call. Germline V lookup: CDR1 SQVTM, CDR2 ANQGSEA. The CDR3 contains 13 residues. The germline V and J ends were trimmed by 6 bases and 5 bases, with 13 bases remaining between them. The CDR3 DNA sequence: TGCAGCGTATTCAGTGTCGGGAATGAAAAACTGTTTTTT. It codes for CSVFSVGNEKLFF. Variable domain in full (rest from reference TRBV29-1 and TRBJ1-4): SAVISQKPSRDICQRGTSLTIQCQVDSQVTMMFWYRQQPGQSLTLIATANQGSEATYESGFVIDKFPISRPNLTFSTLTVSNMSPEDSSIYLCSVFSVGNEKLFFGSGTQLSVL.

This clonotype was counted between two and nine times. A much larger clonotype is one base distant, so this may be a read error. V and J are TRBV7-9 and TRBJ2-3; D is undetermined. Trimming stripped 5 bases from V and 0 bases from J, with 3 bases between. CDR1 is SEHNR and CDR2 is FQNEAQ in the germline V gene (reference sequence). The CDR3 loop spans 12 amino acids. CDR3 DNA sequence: TGTGCCAGCAGCCGGAGCACAGATACGCAGTATTTT. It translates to CASSRSTDTQYF.

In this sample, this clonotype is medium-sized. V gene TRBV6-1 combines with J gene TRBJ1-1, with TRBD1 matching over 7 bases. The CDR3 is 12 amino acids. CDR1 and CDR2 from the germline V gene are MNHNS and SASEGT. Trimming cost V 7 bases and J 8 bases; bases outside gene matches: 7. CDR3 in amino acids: CASTRDREEAFF. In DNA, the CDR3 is TGTGCCAGCACAAGAGACAGGGAGGAAGCTTTCTTT.

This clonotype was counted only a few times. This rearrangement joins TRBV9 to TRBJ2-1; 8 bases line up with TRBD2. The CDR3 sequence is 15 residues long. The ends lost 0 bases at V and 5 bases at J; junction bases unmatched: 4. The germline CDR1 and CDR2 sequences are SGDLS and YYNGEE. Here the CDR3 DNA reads TGTGCCAGCAGCGTAGAACTAGCGGAAAACAATGAGCAGTTCTTC. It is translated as CASSVELAENNEQFF.

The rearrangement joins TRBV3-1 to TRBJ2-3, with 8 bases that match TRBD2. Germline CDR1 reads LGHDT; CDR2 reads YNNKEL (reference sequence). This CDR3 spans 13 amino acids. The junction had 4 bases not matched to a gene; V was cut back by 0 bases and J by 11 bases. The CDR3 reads CASSQDREGLQYF. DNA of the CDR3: TGTGCCAGCAGCCAAGATCGGGAGGGCTTGCAGTATTTT.

The CDR3 protein is CASTGPRMVEAFF. Here the CDR3 DNA reads TGTGCCAGCACCGGACCGAGGATGGTTGAAGCTTTCTTT. The chain combines TRBV5-4 with TRBJ1-1; D unclear. The V and J ends lost 6 bases and 7 bases respectively, with 16 bases between them. CDR3 length equals 13 residues. Germline V gene data show CDR1 as SGHNT and CDR2 as YYREEE (reference sequence). Together with reference TRBV5-4 and TRBJ1-1, the CDR3 gives the full variable domain: ETGVTQSPTHLIKTRGQQVTLRCSSQSGHNTVSWYQQALGQGPQFIFQYYREEENGRGNFPPRFSGLQFPNYSSELNVNALELDDSALYLCASTGPRMVEAFFGQGTRLTVV.

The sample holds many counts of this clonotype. CDR3 sequence: CASGSSGETQYF. CDR3 DNA sequence: TGTGCCAGCGGGAGTTCTGGGGAGACCCAGTACTTC. The chain uses TRBV12-3 or TRBV12-4 and TRBJ2-5, with D possibly matching TRBD2 (5 bases). The CDR3 spans 12 residues. V gave up 8 bases and J gave up 5 bases, with 12 bases separating them.

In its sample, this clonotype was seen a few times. DNA for the CDR3: TGTGCCAGCAGCCAATTACCGGGACTAGCGGGTGAGCAGTACTTC. Protein sequence: CASSQLPGLAGEQYF. This chain uses TRBV3-1 with TRBJ2-7, with 12 bases identical to TRBD2. This CDR3 contains 15 residues. Germline-derived CDR1 and CDR2 are LGHDT and YNNKEL (reference sequence). V shed 2 bases, J shed 7 bases, and the junction held 6 bases outside the gene matches.

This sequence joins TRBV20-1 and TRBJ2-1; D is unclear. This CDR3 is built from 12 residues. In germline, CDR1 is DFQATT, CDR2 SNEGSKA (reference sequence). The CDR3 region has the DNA TGCAGCAGTTCCCTCCGGCACAATGAGCAGTTCTTC. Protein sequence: CSSSLRHNEQFF.

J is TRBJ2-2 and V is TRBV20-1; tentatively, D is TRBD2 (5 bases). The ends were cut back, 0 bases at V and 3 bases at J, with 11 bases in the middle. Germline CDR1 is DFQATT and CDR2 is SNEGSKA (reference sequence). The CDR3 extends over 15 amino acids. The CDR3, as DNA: TGCAGTGCTAGAGAGAGACCTAGCTACACCGGGGAGCTGTTTTTT. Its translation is CSARERPSYTGELFF.

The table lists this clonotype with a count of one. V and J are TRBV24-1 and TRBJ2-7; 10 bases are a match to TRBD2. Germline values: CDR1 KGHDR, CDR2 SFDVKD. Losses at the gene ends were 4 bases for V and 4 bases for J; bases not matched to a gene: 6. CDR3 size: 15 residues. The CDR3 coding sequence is TGTGCCACCAGTGACCCTAGCGGGAGCCAATACGAGCAGTACTTC. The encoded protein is CATSDPSGSQYEQYF.

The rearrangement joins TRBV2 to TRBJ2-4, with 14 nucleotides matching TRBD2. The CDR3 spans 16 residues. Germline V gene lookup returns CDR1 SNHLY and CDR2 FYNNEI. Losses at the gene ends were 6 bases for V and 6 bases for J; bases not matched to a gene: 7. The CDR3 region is CASSGTSGGLGNIQYF. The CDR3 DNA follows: TGTGCCAGCAGCGGGACTAGCGGGGGTCTCGGAAACATTCAGTACTTC.

CDR3 in amino acids: CAWSQTRARTGEQFF. CDR3 nucleotide sequence: TGTGCCTGGAGCCAAACTAGGGCTAGGACTGGTGAGCAGTTCTTC. V usage is TRBV30 and J usage is TRBJ2-1; a weak D match, TRBD2 (5 bases). Germline CDR1 and CDR2: GTSNPN and SVGIG (reference sequence). Trimming left V 3 bases short and J 9 bases short, with 21 bases between. The CDR3 is 15 amino acids.

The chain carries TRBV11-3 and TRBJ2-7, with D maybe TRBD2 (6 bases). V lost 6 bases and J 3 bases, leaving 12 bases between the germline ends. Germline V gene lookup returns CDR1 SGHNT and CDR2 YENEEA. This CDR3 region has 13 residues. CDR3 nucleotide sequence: TGTGCCAGCAGTAAAGCGGGCAGCTACGAGCAGTACTTC. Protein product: CASSKAGSYEQYF.